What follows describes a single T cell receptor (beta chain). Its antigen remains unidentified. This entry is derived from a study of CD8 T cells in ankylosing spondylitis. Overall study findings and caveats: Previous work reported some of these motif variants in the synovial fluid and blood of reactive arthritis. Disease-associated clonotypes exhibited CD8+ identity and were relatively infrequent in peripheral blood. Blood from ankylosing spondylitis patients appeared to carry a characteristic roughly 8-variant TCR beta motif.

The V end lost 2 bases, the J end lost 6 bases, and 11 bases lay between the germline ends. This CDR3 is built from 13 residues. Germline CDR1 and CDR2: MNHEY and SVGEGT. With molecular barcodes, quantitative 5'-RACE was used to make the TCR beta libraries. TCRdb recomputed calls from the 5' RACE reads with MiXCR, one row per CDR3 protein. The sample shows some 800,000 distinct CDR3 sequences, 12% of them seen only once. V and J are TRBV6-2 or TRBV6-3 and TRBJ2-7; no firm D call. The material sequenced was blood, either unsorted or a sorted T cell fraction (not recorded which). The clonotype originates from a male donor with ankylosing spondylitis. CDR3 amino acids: CASSYGSPPEQYF. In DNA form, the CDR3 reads TGTGCCAGCAGTTACGGCAGCCCTCCCGAGCAGTACTTC.